The clone carrying this T cell receptor beta chain has just a few counts. The table came from immunoSEQ multiplex PCR; TCRdb's copy has only in-frame clones and leaves some out. The sample records around 160,000 clones, more than 70% being singletons. The V gene's germline CDR1 is SGHRS and CDR2 YFSETQ. Trimming removed 6 bases from V and 5 bases from J; junction bases left unmatched: 9. This CDR3 is 14 amino acids long. The source of the sample is a study of blood T cell repertoires in COVID-19. The sample comprised peripheral blood. The rearrangement links TRBV5-1 to TRBJ1-1, with TRBD1 matching 8 bases. The receptor's source is a man in his sixties with active or convalescent COVID-19. The CDR3: CASTITGGYTEAFF. The DNA of the CDR3 is TGCGCCAGCACCATAACAGGGGGTTATACTGAAGCTTTCTTT. Filled out from reference TRBV5-1 and TRBJ1-1, the complete variable domain reads KAGVTQTPRYLIKTRGQQVTLSCSPISGHRSVSWYQQTPGQGLQFLFEYFSETQRNKGNFPGRFSGRQFSNSRSEMNVSTLELGDSALYLCASTITGGYTEAFFGQGTRLTVV.